The rows below give T cell receptor beta chains drawn from one sample of a study of blood T cell repertoires in COVID-19. TCRdb's table, derived via immunoSEQ multiplex PCR, lists solely in-frame clones and lacks some. The data contain some 180,000 clones, about 80% of them seen just once; the ten biggest clones take up 5.5% to 7.5%. Sequencing was carried out using peripheral blood. Source of these receptors: a human donor in a cohort sampled during active COVID-19. CDR3s include the opening cysteine and the closing phenylalanine or tryptophan. Fields, in order: CDR3 length, V gene, J gene, CDR3 protein.

>17|TRBV3-1/TRBV3-2|TRBJ2-2
CASSQAPGLVNTGELFF
>14|TRBV2|TRBJ1-6
CASSGTGINSPLHF
>16|TRBV4-1|TRBJ2-7
CASSQGTVTMTYEQYF
>16|TRBV4-1|TRBJ1-1
CASSQEGAGARAEAFF
>15|TRBV19|TRBJ2-1
CASSIVQGPYNEQFF
>15|TRBV19|TRBJ2-1
CASSPLAGGLNEQFF
>13|TRBV5-6|TRBJ2-1
CASSRGAYNEQFF
>13|TRBV12-3/TRBV12-4|TRBJ1-1
CASSLHRPTEAFF
>13|TRBV7-2|TRBJ2-3
CASTRERTDTQYF
>15|TRBV6-5|TRBJ1-2
CASSYSRVPHYGYTF
>14|TRBV5-6|TRBJ1-3
CASSLAGIGNTIYF
>16|TRBV21-1|TRBJ2-7
CASSKNWTPPSYEQYF
>14|TRBV2|TRBJ2-2
CASSDAVGGGELFF
>15|TRBV9|TRBJ2-5
CASSVGISGQETQYF
>14|TRBV29-1|TRBJ2-7
CSAGFSGLLGEQYF
>18|TRBV7-9|TRBJ2-3
CASSFYPGTGTSTDTQYF
>15|TRBV4-1|TRBJ1-2
CASSQWTGPDYGYTF
>13|TRBV19|TRBJ1-6
CASSPRTDSPLHF
>15|TRBV11-2|TRBJ2-1
CASGGILYSYNEQFF
>15|TRBV5-4|TRBJ1-1
CASSLGGRGSAEAFF
>14|TRBV7-3|TRBJ1-6
CASSLGQDNSPLHF
>15|TRBV2|TRBJ2-1
CASSEAQGTYNEQFF
>13|TRBV12-3/TRBV12-4|TRBJ1-5
CASSIGQDQPQHF
>17|TRBV7-8|TRBJ2-1
CASSLAQSGGAGNEQFF
>14|TRBV5-1|TRBJ1-1
CASSRGTVNTEAFF
>15|TRBV27|TRBJ1-4
CASSLDGGLGEKLFF
>15|TRBV11-3|TRBJ2-1
CASSLGEFPYNEQFF
>17|TRBV18|TRBJ2-3
CASSPRTSGGLTDTQYF
>14|TRBV5-5|TRBJ2-5
CASSLGRGIETQYF
>13|TRBV7-9|TRBJ1-1
CASSYVTHTEAFF
>13|TRBV15|TRBJ1-2
CATSRETGSGYTF
>15|TRBV7-9|TRBJ1-3
CASSLVQVSGNTIYF
>13|TRBV29-1|TRBJ1-4
CSVEDRSNEKLFF
>13|TRBV3-1/TRBV3-2|TRBJ2-7
CASSQRQSYEQYF
>15|TRBV4-1|TRBJ1-1
CASSQPYRDNTEAFF
>12|TRBV6-4|TRBJ2-5
CARRTGRKAQYF
>14|TRBV10-3|TRBJ1-6
CAISGSGDNSPLHF
>15|TRBV2|TRBJ1-1
CASSPGTVMNTEAFF
>15|TRBV4-1|TRBJ2-5
CASSPSSGDQETQYF
>13|TRBV12-3/TRBV12-4|TRBJ2-2
CAIPSARRGELFF
>16|TRBV4-1|TRBJ1-5
CASSFQQGGGNQPQHF
>17|TRBV5-6|TRBJ2-3
CASSLRFNRDLTDTQYF
>14|TRBV2|TRBJ1-1
CASRLRTGGTEAFF
>15|TRBV6-5|TRBJ2-7
CASSYSTGGSYEQYF
>15|TRBV13|TRBJ1-2
CASSLGAQGNYGYTF
>16|TRBV6-2/TRBV6-3|TRBJ1-5
CASSYEDREGNQPQHF
>14|TRBV21-1|TRBJ1-1
CASSNRREGPSAFF